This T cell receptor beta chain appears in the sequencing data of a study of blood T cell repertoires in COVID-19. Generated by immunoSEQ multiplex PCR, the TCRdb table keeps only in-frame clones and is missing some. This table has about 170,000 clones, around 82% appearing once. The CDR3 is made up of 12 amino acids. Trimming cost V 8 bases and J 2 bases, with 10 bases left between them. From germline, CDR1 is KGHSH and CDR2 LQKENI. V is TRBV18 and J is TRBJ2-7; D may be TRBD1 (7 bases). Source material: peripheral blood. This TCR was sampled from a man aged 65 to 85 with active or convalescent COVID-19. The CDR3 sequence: CASGGTAYEQYF. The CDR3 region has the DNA TGTGCCAGCGGAGGGACAGCCTACGAGCAGTACTTC. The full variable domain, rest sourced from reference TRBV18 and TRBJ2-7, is NAGVMQNPRHLVRRRGQEARLRCSPMKGHSHVYWYRQLPEEGLKFMVYLQKENIIDESGMPKERFSAEFPKEGPSILRIQQVVRGDSAAYFCASGGTAYEQYFGPGTRLTVT.